This T cell receptor beta chain was identified during a study of blood T cell repertoires in COVID-19. Across the study: Samples representing acute and convalescent COVID-19 were sourced from the United States, Italy and Spain.

The CDR3 contains 18 residues. Original processing methods: The assay estimated nucleated cells by amplifying reference gene primers. The data were produced by immunoSEQ multiplex PCR, yet TCRdb's version contains in-frame clones alone and is incomplete. The DNA gave D and trimming, while V, J and clone size come from that table. The sample lists approximately 150,000 clones; around 84% were seen once. The receptor's source is an elderly woman with acute or convalescent COVID-19. The sample taken for sequencing was peripheral blood. The chain is built from TRBV21-1 and TRBJ2-7; the DNA was not used to check the table's D call, TRBD1. TRBV21-1 is flagged as a pseudogene. The DNA of the CDR3 is TGTGCCAGCAGCAAACCCCGGACTCCGGCAGGGGGCGCGTACGAGCAGTACTTC. Translation: CASSKPRTPAGGAYEQYF.